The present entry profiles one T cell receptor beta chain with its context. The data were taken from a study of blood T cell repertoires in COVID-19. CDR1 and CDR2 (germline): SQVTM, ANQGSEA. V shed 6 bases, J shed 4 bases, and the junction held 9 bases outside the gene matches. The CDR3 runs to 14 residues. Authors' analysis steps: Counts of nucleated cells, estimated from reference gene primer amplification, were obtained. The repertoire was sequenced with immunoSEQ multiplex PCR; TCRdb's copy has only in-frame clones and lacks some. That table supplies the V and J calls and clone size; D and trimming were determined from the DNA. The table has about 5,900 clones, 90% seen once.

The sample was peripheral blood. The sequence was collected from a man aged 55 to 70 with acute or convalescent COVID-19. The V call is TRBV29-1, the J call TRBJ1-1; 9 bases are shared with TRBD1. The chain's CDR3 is CSVSRDRELTEAFF. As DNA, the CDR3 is TGCAGCGTCTCCAGGGACAGGGAACTCACTGAAGCTTTCTTT.